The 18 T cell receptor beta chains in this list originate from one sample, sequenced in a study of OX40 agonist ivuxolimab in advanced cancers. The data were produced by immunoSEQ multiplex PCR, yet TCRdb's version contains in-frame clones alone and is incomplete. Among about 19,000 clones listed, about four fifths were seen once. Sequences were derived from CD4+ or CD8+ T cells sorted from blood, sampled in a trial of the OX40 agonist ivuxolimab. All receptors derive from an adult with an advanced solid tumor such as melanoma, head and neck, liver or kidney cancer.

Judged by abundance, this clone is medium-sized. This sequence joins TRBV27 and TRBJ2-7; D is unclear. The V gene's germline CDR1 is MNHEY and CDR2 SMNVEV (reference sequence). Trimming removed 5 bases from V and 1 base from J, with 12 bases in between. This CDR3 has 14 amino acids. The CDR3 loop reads CASSNGRDSYEQYF. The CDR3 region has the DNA TGTGCCAGCAGTAACGGCAGAGATTCCTACGAGCAGTACTTC.

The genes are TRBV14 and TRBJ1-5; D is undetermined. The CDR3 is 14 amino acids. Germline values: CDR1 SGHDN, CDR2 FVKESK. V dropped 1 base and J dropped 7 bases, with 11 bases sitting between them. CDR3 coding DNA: TGTGCCAGCAGCCAAGTCGGTACCCCCCAGCCCCAGCATTTT. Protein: CASSQVGTPQPQHF.

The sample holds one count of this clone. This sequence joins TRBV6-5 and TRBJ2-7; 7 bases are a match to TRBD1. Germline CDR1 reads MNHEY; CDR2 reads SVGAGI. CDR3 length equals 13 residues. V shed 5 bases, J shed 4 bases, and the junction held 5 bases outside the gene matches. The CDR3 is CASSKGGYYEQYF. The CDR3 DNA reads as TGTGCCAGCAGTAAAGGGGGCTATTACGAGCAGTACTTC.

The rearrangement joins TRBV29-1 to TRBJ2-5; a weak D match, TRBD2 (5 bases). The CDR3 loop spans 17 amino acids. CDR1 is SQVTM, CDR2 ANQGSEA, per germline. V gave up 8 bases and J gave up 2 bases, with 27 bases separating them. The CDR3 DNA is TGCAGCCTCATATTCCCGGCCGACCTAGCAGTACAAGAGACCCAGTACTTC. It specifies CSLIFPADLAVQETQYF.

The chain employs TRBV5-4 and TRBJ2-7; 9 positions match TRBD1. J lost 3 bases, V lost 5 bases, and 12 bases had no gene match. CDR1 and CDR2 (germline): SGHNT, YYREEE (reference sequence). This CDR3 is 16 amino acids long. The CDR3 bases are TGTGCCAGCAGACCGACGAGGGACAGGGATAGCTACGAGCAGTACTTC. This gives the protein CASRPTRDRDSYEQYF.

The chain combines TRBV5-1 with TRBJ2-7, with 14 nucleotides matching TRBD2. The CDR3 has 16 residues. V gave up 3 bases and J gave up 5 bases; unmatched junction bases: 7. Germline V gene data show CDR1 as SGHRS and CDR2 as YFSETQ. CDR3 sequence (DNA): TGCGCCAGCAGCTACCGACTAGCGGGGGGGCGGGACGAGCAGTACTTC. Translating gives CASSYRLAGGRDEQYF.

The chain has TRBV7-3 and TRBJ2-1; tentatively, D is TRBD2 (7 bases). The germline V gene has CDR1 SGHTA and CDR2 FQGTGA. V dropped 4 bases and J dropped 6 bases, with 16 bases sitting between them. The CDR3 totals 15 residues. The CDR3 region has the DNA TGTGCCAGCAGCTCCCGGGGGGCCCTATTCAATGAGCAGTTCTTC. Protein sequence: CASSSRGALFNEQFF. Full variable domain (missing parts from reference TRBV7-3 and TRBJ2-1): GAGVSQTPSNKVTEKGKYVELRCDPISGHTALYWYRQSLGQGPEFLIYFQGTGAADDSGLPNDRFFAVRPEGSVSTLKIQRTERGDSAVYLCASSSRGALFNEQFFGPGTRLTVL.

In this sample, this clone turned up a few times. The chain's CDR3 is CASSPFQDTIYF. In DNA, the CDR3 is TGCGCCAGCAGCCCTTTCCAGGACACCATATATTTT. The rearrangement joins TRBV4-1 to TRBJ1-3; D is ambiguous. The CDR3 consists of 12 residues. In germline, CDR1 is MGHRA, CDR2 YSYEKL. The V gene lost 4 bases and the J gene lost 8 bases, with 9 bases spanning the gap.

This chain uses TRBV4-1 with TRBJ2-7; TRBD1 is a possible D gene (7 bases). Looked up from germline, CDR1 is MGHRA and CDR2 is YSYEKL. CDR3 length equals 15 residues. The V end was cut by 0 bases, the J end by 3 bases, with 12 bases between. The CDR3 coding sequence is TGCGCCAGCAGCCAAGATCCGGGGGACAGCTACGAGCAGTACTTC. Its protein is CASSQDPGDSYEQYF.

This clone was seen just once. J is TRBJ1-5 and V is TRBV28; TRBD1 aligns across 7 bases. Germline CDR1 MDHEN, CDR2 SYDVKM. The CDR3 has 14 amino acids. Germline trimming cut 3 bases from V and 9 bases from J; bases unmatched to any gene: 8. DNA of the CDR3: TGTGCCAGCAGTTTCCGCGACAGGGTCTCGCCCCAGCATTTT. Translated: CASSFRDRVSPQHF.

This chain's CDR3 is CAWSLADRDEKLFF. As DNA, the CDR3 is TGTGCCTGGAGTTTAGCGGACAGGGATGAAAAACTGTTTTTT. The chain links TRBV30 to TRBJ1-4; TRBD1 matches 8 bases. Germline V CDR1 and CDR2: GTSNPN, SVGIG (reference sequence). The CDR3 is 14 residues long. Trimming cost V 2 bases and J 6 bases; bases outside gene matches: 5.

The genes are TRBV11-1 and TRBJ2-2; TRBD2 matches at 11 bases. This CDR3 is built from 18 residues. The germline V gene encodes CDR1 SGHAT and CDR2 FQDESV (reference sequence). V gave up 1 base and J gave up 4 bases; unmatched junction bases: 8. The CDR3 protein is CASSLESGLAEFTGELFF. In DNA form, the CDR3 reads TGTGCCAGCAGCTTAGAGTCGGGACTAGCGGAGTTCACCGGGGAGCTGTTTTTT.

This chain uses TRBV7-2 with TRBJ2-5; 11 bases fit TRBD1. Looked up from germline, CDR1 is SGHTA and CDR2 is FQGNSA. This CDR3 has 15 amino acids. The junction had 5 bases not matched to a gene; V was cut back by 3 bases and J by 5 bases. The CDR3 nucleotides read TGTGCCAGCAGCTTGGACAGGGGGCGCGGGGAGACCCAGTACTTC. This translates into CASSLDRGRGETQYF.

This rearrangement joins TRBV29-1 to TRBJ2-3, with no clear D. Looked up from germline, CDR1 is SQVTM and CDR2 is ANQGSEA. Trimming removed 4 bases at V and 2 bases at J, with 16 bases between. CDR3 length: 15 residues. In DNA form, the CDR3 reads TGCAGCGTTGGTGGGGATGGGCGGACCACAGATACGCAGTATTTT. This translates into CSVGGDGRTTDTQYF.

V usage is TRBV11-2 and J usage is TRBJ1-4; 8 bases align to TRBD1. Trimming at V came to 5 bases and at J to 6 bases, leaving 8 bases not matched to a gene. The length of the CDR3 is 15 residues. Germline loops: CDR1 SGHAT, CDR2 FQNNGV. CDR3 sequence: CASSPLTGVDEKLFF. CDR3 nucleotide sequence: TGTGCCAGCAGCCCGTTGACAGGGGTGGATGAAAAACTGTTTTTT.

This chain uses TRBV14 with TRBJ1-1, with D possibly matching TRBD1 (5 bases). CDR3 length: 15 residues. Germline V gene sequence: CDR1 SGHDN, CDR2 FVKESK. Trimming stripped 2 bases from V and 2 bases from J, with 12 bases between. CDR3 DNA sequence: TGTGCCAGCAGCCAAATACGGGGGATCAACACTGAAGCTTTCTTT. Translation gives CASSQIRGINTEAFF.

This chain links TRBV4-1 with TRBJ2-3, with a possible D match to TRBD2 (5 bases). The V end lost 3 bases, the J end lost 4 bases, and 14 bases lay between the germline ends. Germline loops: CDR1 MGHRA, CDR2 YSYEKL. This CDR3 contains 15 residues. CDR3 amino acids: CASSHTRQEADTQYF. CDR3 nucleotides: TGCGCCAGCAGCCACACGCGGCAGGAGGCAGATACGCAGTATTTT.

The CDR3 sequence: CASSANTEAFF. The CDR3 nucleotides are TGTGCCAGCAGCGCGAACACTGAAGCTTTCTTT. This rearrangement joins TRBV9 to TRBJ1-1; D ambiguous. The V end lost 3 bases, the J end lost 1 base, and 1 base lay between the germline ends. The germline CDR1 and CDR2 sequences are SGDLS and YYNGEE. This CDR3 is built from 11 residues.